The present T cell receptor beta chain was sequenced within a study of blood T cell repertoires in COVID-19. Individuals drawn from approximately 26 US areas were roughly 18 to 95 years old. The CDR3 runs to 14 residues. The germline gives CDR1 MGHRA, CDR2 YSYEKL. With 3 bases removed from V and 2 bases from J, the gap between germline ends came to 10 bases. The method was immunoSEQ multiplex PCR; TCRdb's version includes in-frame clones alone and lacks a portion of them. Of about 320,000 clones detected, 85% appear once; the ten largest clones hold about 1.9%. Source material: PBMCs or T cells enriched from blood (not recorded which). This clonotype was sampled from a woman aged 25-40 years who had been exposed to COVID-19. This rearrangement joins TRBV4-1 to TRBJ1-2; D perhaps matches TRBD1 (6 bases). CDR3 loop: CASSHRGSNYGYTF. The CDR3 DNA is TGCGCCAGCAGCCACAGGGGCTCAAACTATGGCTACACCTTC.